This entry features one T cell receptor beta chain sequence. The data derive from a study of shared T cell receptors in the human thymus. The CDR3 is 14 amino acids. V lost 2 bases to trimming and J lost 4 bases, with 11 bases between them. CDR1 and CDR2 from the germline V gene are PRHDT and FYEKMQ (reference sequence). Clones were read by immunoSEQ multiplex PCR, and TCRdb kept only the in-frame ones, dropping some. The sample records roughly 710,000 clones, approximately 83% being singletons. The same sample was also studied in work on human thymus T cells. In that study: Healthy Finnish infants undergoing corrective surgery for congenital heart defects were used as donors. Thymus was obtained from resections taken during corrective heart surgery. Apparent bias marked the V and J gene usage of thymic and blood repertoires.

Sequences were obtained from thymocytes. This TCR derives from a girl less than two years old with a congenital heart defect. The genes are TRBV13 and TRBJ1-1; D possibly corresponds to TRBD1 (5 bases). CDR3 protein: CASSLSWRGTEAFF. The CDR3 region has the DNA TGTGCCAGCAGCTTAAGTTGGAGGGGCACTGAAGCTTTCTTT.